This T cell receptor (beta chain) was observed in a study of blood T cell repertoires in COVID-19. Background on the study: From the United States, Italy and Spain came samples of acute and convalescent COVID-19. Nucleic acid was either cDNA or gDNA, and it came from T cells, B-cell-depleted T cells, or PBMCs.

Recovered status in Cohort 3 required two negative PCRs, clearance, or symptom resolution. In the original analysis: Amplification of reference gene primers provided the estimated nucleated cell counts. The method was immunoSEQ multiplex PCR; TCRdb's version includes in-frame clones alone and lacks a portion of them. V, J and clone size derive from that table, while D and trimming were established from the DNA sequence. The repertoire holds 150,000 to 200,000 clones, with over 70% as singletons. Germline-derived CDR1 and CDR2 are SGHRS and YFSETQ. CDR3 length equals 15 residues. Germline trimming cut 4 bases from V and 3 bases from J; bases unmatched to any gene: 5.

The chain combines TRBV5-1 with TRBJ2-5; TRBD2 matches at 11 bases. The TCR comes from a woman aged 55-75 years who had recovered from COVID-19. The sample comprised PBMCs or T cells enriched from blood (not recorded which). The chain's CDR3 is CASSPQTSGEETQYF. The DNA of the CDR3 is TGCGCCAGCAGCCCACAGACTAGCGGGGAAGAGACCCAGTACTTC.